This record concerns one T cell receptor beta chain sequence. In the original analysis: It was from reference gene primer amplification that nucleated cell counts were estimated. The protocol was immunoSEQ multiplex PCR, while the TCRdb copy is restricted to in-frame clones and leaves out a portion. Clone size and V and J calls were adopted from that table, with D and trimming inferred from the DNA. Here the sample spans 87,000 or so clones, roughly 80% being singletons. The germline V and J ends were trimmed by 5 bases and 11 bases, with 15 bases remaining between them. The CDR3 runs 12 residues. Germline-derived CDR1 and CDR2 are SGHNT and YENEEA. The data were obtained in a study of blood T cell repertoires in COVID-19.

The TCR was taken from a woman at least 80 years old with active or convalescent COVID-19. The genes are TRBV11-3 and TRBJ1-1; D is possibly TRBD1 (5 bases). The sample was peripheral blood. This CDR3 reads CASSTRGKRAFF. The CDR3 DNA follows: TGTGCCAGCAGCACCCGGGGGAAACGCGCTTTCTTT.